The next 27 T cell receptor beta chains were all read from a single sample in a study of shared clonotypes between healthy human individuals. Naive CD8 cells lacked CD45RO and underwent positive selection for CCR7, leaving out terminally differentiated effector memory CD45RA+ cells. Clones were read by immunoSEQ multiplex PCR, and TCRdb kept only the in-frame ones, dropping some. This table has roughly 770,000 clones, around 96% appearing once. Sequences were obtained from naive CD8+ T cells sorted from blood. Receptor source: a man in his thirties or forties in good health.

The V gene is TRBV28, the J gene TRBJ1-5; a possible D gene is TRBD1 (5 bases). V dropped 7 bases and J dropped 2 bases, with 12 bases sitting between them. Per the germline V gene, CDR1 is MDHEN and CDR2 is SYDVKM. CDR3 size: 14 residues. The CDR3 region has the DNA TGTGCCAGCACCTTCGGGGGGGGCAATCAGCCCCAGCATTTT. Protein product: CASTFGGGNQPQHF.

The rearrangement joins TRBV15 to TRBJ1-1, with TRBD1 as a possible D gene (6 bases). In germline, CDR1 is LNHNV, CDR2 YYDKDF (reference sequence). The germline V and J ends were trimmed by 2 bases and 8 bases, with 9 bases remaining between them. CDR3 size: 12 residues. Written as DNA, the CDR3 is TGTGCCACCAGCAGATGGGGGCGGGAAGCTTTCTTT. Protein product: CATSRWGREAFF.

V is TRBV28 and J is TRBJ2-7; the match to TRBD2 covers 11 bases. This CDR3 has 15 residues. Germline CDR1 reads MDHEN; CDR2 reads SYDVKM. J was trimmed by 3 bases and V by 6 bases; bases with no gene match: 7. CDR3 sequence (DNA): TGTGCCAGCAGAGCTGGGACTAGCGGAGACTACGAGCAGTACTTC. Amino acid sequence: CASRAGTSGDYEQYF. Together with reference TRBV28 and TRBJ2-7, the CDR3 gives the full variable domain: DVKVTQSSRYLVKRTGEKVFLECVQDMDHENMFWYRQDPGLGLRLIYFSYDVKMKEKGDIPEGYSVSREKKERFSLILESASTNQTSMYLCASRAGTSGDYEQYFGPGTRLTVT.

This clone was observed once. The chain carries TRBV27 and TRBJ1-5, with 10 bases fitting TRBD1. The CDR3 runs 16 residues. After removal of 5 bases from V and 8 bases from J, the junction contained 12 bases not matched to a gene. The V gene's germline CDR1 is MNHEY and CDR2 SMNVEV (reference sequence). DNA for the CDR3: TGTGCCAGCAGTCAATGGGACAGGGGCAGCCTAGAGCCCCAGCATTTT. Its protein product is CASSQWDRGSLEPQHF.

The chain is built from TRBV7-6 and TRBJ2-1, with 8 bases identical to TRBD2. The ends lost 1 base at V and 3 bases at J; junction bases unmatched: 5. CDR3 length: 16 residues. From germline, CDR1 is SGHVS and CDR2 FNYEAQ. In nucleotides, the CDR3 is TGTGCCAGCAGCTTAGAAGCGGGAGATGGCTACAATGAGCAGTTCTTC. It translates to CASSLEAGDGYNEQFF.

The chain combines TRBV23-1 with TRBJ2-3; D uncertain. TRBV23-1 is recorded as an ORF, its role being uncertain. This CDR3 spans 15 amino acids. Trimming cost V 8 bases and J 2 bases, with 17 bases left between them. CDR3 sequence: CASLPNEEHTDTQYF. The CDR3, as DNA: TGCGCCAGCCTCCCCAATGAGGAGCACACAGATACGCAGTATTTT.

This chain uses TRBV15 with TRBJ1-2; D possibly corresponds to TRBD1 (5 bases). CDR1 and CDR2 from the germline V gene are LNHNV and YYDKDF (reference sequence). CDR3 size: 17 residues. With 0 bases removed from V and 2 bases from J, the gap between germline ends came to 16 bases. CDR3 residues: CATSRDKTTVTNYGYTF. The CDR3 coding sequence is TGTGCCACCAGCAGAGATAAAACGACAGTCACAAACTATGGCTACACCTTC.

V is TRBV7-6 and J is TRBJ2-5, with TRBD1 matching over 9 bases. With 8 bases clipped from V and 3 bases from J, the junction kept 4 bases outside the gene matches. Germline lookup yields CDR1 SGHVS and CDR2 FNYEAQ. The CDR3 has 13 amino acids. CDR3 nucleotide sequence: TGTGCCAGCCTCCGGACAGGGGAAGAGACCCAGTACTTC. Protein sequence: CASLRTGEETQYF.

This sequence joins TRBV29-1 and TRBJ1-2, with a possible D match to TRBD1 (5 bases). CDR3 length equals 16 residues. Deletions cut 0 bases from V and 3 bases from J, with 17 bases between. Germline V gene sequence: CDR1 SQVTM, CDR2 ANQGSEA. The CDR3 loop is CSVEDGSAGYDYGYTF. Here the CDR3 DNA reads TGCAGCGTTGAAGACGGGAGTGCAGGGTACGACTATGGCTACACCTTC.

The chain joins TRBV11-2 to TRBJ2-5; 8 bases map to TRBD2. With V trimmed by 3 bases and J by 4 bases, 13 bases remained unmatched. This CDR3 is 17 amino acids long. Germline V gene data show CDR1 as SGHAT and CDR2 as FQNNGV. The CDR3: CASSLLPSGSPGETQYF. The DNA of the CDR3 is TGTGCCAGCAGCTTGCTTCCAAGCGGGAGTCCGGGAGAGACCCAGTACTTC.

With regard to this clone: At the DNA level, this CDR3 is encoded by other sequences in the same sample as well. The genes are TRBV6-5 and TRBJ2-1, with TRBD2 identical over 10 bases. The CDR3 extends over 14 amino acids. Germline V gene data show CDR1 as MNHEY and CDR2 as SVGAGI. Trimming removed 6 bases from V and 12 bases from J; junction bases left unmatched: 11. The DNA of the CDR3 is TGTGCCAGCAGGTACGGGGCGACTAGCGGGTTGCAGTTCTTC. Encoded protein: CASRYGATSGLQFF.

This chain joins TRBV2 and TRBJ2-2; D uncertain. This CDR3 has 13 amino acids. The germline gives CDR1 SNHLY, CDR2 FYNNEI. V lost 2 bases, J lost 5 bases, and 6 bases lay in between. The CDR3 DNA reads TGTGCCAGCAGTGAATCTTTGACCGGGGAGCTGTTTTTT. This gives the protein CASSESLTGELFF.

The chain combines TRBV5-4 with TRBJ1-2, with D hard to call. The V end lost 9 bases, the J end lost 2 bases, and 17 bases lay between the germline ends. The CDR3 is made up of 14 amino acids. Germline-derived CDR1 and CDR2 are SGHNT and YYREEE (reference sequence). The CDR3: CATKISGANYGYTF. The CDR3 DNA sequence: TGTGCCACCAAAATTTCAGGCGCAAACTATGGCTACACCTTC. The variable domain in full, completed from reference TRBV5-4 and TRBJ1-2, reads ETGVTQSPTHLIKTRGQQVTLRCSSQSGHNTVSWYQQALGQGPQFIFQYYREEENGRGNFPPRFSGLQFPNYSSELNVNALELDDSALYLCATKISGANYGYTFGSGTRLTVV.

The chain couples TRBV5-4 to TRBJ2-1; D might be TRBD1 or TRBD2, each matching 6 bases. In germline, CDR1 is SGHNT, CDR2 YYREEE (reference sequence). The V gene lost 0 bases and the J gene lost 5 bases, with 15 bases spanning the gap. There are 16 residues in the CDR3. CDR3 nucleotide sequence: TGTGCCAGCAGCTTGGCCGGAGGGGGGCGGGACAATGAGCAGTTCTTC. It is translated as CASSLAGGGRDNEQFF.

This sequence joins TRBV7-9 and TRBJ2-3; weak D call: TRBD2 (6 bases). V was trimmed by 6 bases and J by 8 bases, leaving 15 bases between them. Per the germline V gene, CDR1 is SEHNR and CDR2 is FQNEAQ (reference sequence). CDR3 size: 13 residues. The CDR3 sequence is CASREGLTLTQYF. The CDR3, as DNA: TGTGCCAGCAGAGAAGGACTAACTCTTACGCAGTATTTT.

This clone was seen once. CDR3 coding DNA: TGTGCCAGCAGTTTGGGCGGTACGGCGGGGCTAGAGCAGTACTTC. Its translation is CASSLGGTAGLEQYF. The chain links TRBV28 to TRBJ2-7; maybe TRBD2 (6 bases). Germline V gene sequence: CDR1 MDHEN, CDR2 SYDVKM. V dropped 3 bases and J dropped 7 bases, with 19 bases sitting between them. This CDR3 comprises 15 residues.

The CDR3 spells CASSLTGTTNYEQYF. In DNA form, the CDR3 reads TGTGCCAGCAGTTTAACCGGGACTACAAACTACGAGCAGTACTTC. The chain recombines TRBV27 with TRBJ2-7; 7 bases agree with TRBD2. CDR3 size: 15 residues. V was clipped by 2 bases and J by 3 bases; unmatched bases: 7. Germline lookup yields CDR1 MNHEY and CDR2 SMNVEV (reference sequence).

Here the CDR3 DNA reads TGCGCCAGCAGCCAGTCAACAGGGGTTTCCCTTGACAATGAGCAGTTCTTC. It codes for CASSQSTGVSLDNEQFF. The chain carries TRBV4-3 and TRBJ2-1; the match to TRBD1 covers 7 bases. Germline V gene lookup returns CDR1 LGHNA and CDR2 YSLEER. Trimming removed 3 bases from V and 5 bases from J; junction bases left unmatched: 13. The CDR3 covers 17 residues.

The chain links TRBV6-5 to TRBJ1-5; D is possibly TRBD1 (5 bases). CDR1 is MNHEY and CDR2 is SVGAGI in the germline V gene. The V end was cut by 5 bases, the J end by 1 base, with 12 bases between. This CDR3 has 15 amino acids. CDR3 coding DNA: TGTGCCAGCAGTCTGGACAAGACCAGCAATCAGCCCCAGCATTTT. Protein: CASSLDKTSNQPQHF.

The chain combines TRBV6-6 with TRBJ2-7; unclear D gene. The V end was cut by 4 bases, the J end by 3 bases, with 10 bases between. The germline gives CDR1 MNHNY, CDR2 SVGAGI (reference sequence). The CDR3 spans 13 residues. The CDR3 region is CASSLLTGYEQYF. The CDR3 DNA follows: TGTGCCAGCAGTTTGCTGACTGGCTACGAGCAGTACTTC.

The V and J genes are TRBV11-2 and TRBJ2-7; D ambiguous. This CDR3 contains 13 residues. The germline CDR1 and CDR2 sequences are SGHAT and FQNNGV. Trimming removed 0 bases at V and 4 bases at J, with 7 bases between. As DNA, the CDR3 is TGTGCCAGCAGCTTAGAGGTCATATACGAGCAGTACTTC. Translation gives CASSLEVIYEQYF.

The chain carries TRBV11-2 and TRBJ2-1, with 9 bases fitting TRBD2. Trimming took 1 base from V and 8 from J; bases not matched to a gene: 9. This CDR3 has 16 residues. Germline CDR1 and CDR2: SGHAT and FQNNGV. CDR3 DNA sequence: TGTGCCAGCAGCTTAGTCGGCGGGAGGGCCTTGGATGAGCAGTTCTTC. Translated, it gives CASSLVGGRALDEQFF.

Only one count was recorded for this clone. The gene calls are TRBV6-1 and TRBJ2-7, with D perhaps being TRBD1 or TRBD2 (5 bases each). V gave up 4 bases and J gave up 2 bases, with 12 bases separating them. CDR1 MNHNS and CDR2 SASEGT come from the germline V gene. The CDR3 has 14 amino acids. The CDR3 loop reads CASSGWDEPYEQYF. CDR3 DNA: TGTGCCAGCAGTGGCTGGGACGAGCCCTACGAGCAGTACTTC.

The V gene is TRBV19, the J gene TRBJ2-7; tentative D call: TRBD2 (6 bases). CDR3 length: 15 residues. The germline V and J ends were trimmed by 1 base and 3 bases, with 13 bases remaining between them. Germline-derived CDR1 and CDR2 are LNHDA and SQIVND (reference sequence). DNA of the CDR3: TGTGCCAGTAGTATAGGGCTAGCGATAGTCTACGAGCAGTACTTC. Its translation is CASSIGLAIVYEQYF. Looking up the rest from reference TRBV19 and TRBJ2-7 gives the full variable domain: DGGITQSPKYLFRKEGQNVTLSCEQNLNHDAMYWYRQDPGQGLRLIYYSQIVNDFQKGDIAEGYSVSREKKESFPLTVTSAQKNPTAFYLCASSIGLAIVYEQYFGPGTRLTVT.

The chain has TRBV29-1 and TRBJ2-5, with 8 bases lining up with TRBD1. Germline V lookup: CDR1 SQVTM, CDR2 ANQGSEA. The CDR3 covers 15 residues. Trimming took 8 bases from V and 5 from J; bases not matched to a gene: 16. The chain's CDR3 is CSLCRLFRGRETQYF. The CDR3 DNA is TGCAGCCTGTGCCGGCTTTTCAGGGGGCGGGAGACCCAGTACTTC.

The CDR3 region has the DNA TGTGCCACCAGCAGGGGACAGGGGGGTTACGAGCAGTACTTC. Residues: CATSRGQGGYEQYF. The genes are TRBV15 and TRBJ2-7, with 11 bases aligning to TRBD1. This CDR3 has 14 residues. Germline CDR1 LNHNV, CDR2 YYDKDF (reference sequence). The trim removed 3 bases at V and 4 bases at J, leaving 2 bases unmatched.

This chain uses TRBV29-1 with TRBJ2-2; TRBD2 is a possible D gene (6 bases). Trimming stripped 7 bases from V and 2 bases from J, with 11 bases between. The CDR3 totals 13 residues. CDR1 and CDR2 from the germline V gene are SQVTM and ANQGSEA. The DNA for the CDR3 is TGCAGCGGGACTACTCAAAACACCGGGGAGCTGTTTTTT. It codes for CSGTTQNTGELFF.